These T cell receptor beta chains were read from a single sample in a study of T cell responses to AZD1222 COVID-19 vaccine. Sequenced by immunoSEQ multiplex PCR; TCRdb stores in-frame clones only, minus some. The sample yields approximately 200,000 clones, 90% to 95% seen once. Sample: peripheral blood, taken on day 0 of AZD1222 vaccination. The receptors come from an adult in good health. Each CDR3 is given with its conserved first and last residue. The D gene is left open where the match is weak.

CDR3 protein,V gene,D gene
CASSLLGREQYF,TRBV27,.
CASSEEFGLGYGYTF,TRBV6-1,.
CASSQEVFDGANYGYTF,TRBV3-1/TRBV3-2,.
CASSLTSDTDTQYF,TRBV5-1,TRBD2
CASSLVGQGVFAEAFF,TRBV13,TRBD1
CASRTPGTGAYGYTF,TRBV28,TRBD1
CGTDTQYF,TRBV29-1,.
CATFGRGANEQYF,TRBV10-3,.
CASSPQGQGAEAFF,TRBV7-8,TRBD1
CASSSLGGRDNEQFF,TRBV6-4,TRBD2
CASSYTGRSYEQYF,TRBV11-2,.
CASSSHHSSYEQYF,TRBV6-5,.
CASSPQGLYEQYF,TRBV9,.
CASIGTGYYEQYF,TRBV7-8,TRBD1
CAHTLDNTDTQYF,TRBV30,.
CASKSSGNTIYF,TRBV2,.
CASSHAVNTEAFF,TRBV14,.
CASSGPGLTTDTQYF,TRBV9,TRBD2
CASSERLSAYEQYF,TRBV6-1,.
CASSQEHADSNQPQHF,TRBV4-3,.
CASSPGTGELFF,TRBV28,.
CASIQGTTDTQYF,TRBV6-5,.
CASSERTGGNEQYF,TRBV2,TRBD1
CASSGLAGGPRWQNIQYF,TRBV5-8,TRBD2
CASSLGPGVGEQYF,TRBV7-2,.
CASSSTGENYEQYF,TRBV16,TRBD1
CASSDRGGYGYTF,TRBV2,.
CASSLDWGQTEAFF,TRBV11-2,.
CASSLAWGRNGYTF,TRBV28,.
CASSVQETQYF,TRBV5-1,.
CASSPILQTGIPHEQYF,TRBV7-7,TRBD1
CASGPLRTGRGEQYF,TRBV5-1,TRBD1
CASRPGQPNSPLHF,TRBV28,.
CASSTRQGPTYEQYF,TRBV19,TRBD1
CASRVDSSSSYEQYF,TRBV27,.
CASSLQTGSYEQYF,TRBV11-2,.
CASSPPGTVGYRYTF,TRBV28,TRBD1
CASSESTTETSYEQYF,TRBV10-1,.
CASSSGQLYGYTF,TRBV5-4,.
CASSFWDRGPFRPQHF,TRBV27,TRBD1
CASSHTDREKQPQHF,TRBV18,TRBD1
CASSMGGYEYF,TRBV19,.
CASSSRTEPQHF,TRBV27,.
CSVTDGKKLFF,TRBV20-1,.
CASSPHIGGDTEAFF,TRBV9,.
CASRHGSEVDTQYF,TRBV2,.
CASSPKEGTVGNTIYF,TRBV18,.
CASSAPRSGGNQPQHF,TRBV19,.
CASTPVGEQYF,TRBV11-2,.
CASSFTSGGEQFF,TRBV7-3,TRBD2
CASSLDPGVRTEAFF,TRBV7-2,.
CASSLTGEETQYF,TRBV11-2,TRBD1